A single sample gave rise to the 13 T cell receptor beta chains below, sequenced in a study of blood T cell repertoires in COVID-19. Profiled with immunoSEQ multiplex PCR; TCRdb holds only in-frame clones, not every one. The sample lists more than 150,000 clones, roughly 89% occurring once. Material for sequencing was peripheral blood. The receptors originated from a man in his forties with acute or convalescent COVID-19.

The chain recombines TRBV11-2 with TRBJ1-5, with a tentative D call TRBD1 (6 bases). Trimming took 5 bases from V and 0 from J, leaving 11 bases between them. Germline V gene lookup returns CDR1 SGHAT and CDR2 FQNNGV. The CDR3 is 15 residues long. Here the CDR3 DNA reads TGTGCCAGCAGCCCGGGGGGCTATAGCAATCAGCCCCAGCATTTT. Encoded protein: CASSPGGYSNQPQHF.

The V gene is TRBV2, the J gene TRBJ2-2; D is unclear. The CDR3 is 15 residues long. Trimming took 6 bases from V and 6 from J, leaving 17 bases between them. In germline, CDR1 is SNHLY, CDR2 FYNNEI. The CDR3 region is CASSFLHTGSGELFF. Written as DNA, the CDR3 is TGTGCCAGCAGCTTCCTGCATACTGGTTCCGGGGAGCTGTTTTTT.

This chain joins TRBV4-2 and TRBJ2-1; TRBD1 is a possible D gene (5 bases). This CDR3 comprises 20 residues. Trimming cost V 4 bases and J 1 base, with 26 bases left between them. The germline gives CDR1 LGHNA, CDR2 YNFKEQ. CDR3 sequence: CASSLRIRVDVGFSYNEQFF. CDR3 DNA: TGTGCCAGCAGCCTTCGGATCAGGGTAGACGTGGGATTTTCCTACAATGAGCAGTTCTTC.

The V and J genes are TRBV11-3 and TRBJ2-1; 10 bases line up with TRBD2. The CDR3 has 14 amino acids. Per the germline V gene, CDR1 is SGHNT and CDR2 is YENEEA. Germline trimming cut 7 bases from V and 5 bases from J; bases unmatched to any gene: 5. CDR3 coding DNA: TGTGCCAGCAAGCGGGGGGGCGAAAACAATGAGCAGTTCTTC. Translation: CASKRGGENNEQFF.

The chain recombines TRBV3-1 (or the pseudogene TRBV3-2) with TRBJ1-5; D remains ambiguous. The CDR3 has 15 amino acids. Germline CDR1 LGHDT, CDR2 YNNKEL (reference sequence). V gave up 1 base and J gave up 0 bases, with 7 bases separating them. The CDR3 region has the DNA TGTGCCAGCAGCCAAGGGGCTATTAGCAATCAGCCCCAGCATTTT. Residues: CASSQGAISNQPQHF.

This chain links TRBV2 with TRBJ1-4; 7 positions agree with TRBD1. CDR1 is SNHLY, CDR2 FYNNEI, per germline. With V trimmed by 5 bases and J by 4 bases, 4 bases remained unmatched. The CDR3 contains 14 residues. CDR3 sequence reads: CASSSQGINEKLFF. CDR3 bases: TGTGCCAGCAGTTCACAGGGGATTAATGAAAAACTGTTTTTT. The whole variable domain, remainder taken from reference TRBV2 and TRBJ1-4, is EPEVTQTPSHQVTQMGQEVILRCVPISNHLYFYWYRQILGQKVEFLVSFYNNEISEKSEIFDDQFSVERPDGSNFTLKIRSTKLEDSAMYFCASSSQGINEKLFFGSGTQLSVL.

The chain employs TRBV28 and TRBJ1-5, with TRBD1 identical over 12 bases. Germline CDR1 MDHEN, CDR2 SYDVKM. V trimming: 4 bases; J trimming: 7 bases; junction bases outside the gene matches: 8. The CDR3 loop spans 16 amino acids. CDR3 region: CASSWGGTGGDQPQHF. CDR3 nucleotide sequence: TGTGCCAGCAGTTGGGGCGGGACAGGGGGCGACCAGCCCCAGCATTTT.

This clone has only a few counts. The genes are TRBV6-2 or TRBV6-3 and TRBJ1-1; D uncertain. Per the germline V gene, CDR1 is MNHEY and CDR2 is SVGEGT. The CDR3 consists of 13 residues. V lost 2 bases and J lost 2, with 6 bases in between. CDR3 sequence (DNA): TGTGCCAGCAGTTACACGAGAAACACTGAAGCTTTCTTT. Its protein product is CASSYTRNTEAFF.

Here the CDR3 DNA reads TGTGCTAGTGGTTTGGGGGACAGGGGAGGTTTCTTT. Its protein product is CASGLGDRGGFF. This sequence joins TRBV12-5 and TRBJ1-1; 10 bases match TRBD1. This CDR3 comprises 12 residues. V shed 1 base, J shed 13 bases, and the junction held 3 bases outside the gene matches. Per the germline V gene, CDR1 is LGHNT and CDR2 is FRNRAP.

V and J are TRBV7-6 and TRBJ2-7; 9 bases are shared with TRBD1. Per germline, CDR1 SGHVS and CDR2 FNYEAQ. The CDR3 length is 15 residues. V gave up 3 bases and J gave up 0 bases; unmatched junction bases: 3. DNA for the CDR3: TGTGCCAGCAGCTTGGACAGGGGAGACTCCTACGAGCAGTACTTC. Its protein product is CASSLDRGDSYEQYF.

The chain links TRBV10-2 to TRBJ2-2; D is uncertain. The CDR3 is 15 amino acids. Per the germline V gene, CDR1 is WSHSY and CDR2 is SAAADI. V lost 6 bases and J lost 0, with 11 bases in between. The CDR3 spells CASRLTESNTGELFF. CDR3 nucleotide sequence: TGCGCCAGCAGACTTACAGAGTCGAACACCGGGGAGCTGTTTTTT.

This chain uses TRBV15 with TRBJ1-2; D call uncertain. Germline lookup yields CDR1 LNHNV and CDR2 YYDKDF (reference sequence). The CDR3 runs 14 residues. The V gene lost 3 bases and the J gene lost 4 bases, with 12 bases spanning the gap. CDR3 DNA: TGTGCCACCAGCAGGGAGGTGCCCCTCTATGGCTACACCTTC. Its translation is CATSREVPLYGYTF. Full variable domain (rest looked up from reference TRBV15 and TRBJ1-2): DAMVIQNPRYQVTQFGKPVTLSCSQTLNHNVMYWYQQKSSQAPKLLFHYYDKDFNNEADTPDNFQSRRPNTSFCFLDIRSPGLGDTAMYLCATSREVPLYGYTFGSGTRLTVV.

CDR3 DNA sequence: TGCGCCAGCAGCACCGGGACAGCCTACGAGCAGTACTTC. It is translated as CASSTGTAYEQYF. The gene calls are TRBV5-1 and TRBJ2-7; 7 bases line up with TRBD1. The CDR3 length is 13 residues. From germline, CDR1 is SGHRS and CDR2 YFSETQ. Unmatched junction bases numbered 3, after V lost 4 bases and J lost 2 bases. The entire variable domain, with the rest obtained from reference TRBV5-1 and TRBJ2-7, is as follows: KAGVTQTPRYLIKTRGQQVTLSCSPISGHRSVSWYQQTPGQGLQFLFEYFSETQRNKGNFPGRFSGRQFSNSRSEMNVSTLELGDSALYLCASSTGTAYEQYFGPGTRLTVT.